The subject of this entry is one T cell receptor (beta chain). What it recognizes is unknown. This entry comes from a study of T cell responses to AZD1222 COVID-19 vaccine. On the study more broadly: Analyses pooled second doses at about 4 or about 12 weeks.

Sequencing used immunoSEQ multiplex PCR; TCRdb keeps in-frame clones, though not all of them. The table includes 95,000 to 100,000 clones, roughly nine tenths detected once. Per germline, CDR1 MGHRA and CDR2 YSYEKL. CDR3 length: 17 residues. Trimming removed 4 bases from V and 7 bases from J, with 23 bases in between. Study results and caveats: The donor cohort was predominantly white British with a female majority, and clonal diversity may have been underestimated. Vaccination with two AZD1222 doses was followed by a rise in Spike-specific TCR breadth and depth.

This rearrangement joins TRBV4-1 to TRBJ1-5; D gene ambiguous. The sequencing used peripheral blood, collected on day 0 of AZD1222 vaccination. The TCR was taken from an adult in good health. For the CDR3, the DNA is TGCGCCAGCAGCCTGCTGTGGCGCGGACGCCCGGAACAGCCCCAGCATTTT. Translated: CASSLLWRGRPEQPQHF.